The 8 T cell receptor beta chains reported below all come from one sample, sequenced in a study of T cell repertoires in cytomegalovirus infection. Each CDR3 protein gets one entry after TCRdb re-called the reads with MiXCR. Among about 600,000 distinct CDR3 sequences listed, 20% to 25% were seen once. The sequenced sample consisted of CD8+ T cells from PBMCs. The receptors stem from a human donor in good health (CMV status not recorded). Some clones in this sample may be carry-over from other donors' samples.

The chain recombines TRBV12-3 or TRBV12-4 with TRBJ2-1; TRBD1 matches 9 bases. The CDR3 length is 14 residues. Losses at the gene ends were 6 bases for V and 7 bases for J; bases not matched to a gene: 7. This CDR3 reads CASRPGQGRNEQFF. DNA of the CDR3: TGTGCCAGCAGGCCGGGACAGGGACGAAATGAGCAGTTCTTC.

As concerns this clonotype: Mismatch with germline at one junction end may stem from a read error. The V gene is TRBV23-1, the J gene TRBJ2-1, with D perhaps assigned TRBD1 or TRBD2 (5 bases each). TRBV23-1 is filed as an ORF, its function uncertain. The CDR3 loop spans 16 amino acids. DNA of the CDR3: TGCGCCAGCAGTCAAGCCGGGACCGACTCCTACAATGAGCGGTTCTTC. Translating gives CASSQAGTDSYNERFF.

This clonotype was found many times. The CDR3: CASSTDRVSYEQYV. In DNA, the CDR3 is TGTGCCAGCAGTACAGACAGGGTGTCCTACGAGCAGTACGTC. The V call is TRBV6-2 or TRBV6-3, the J call TRBJ2-7; 7 positions agree with TRBD1. Germline V gene lookup returns CDR1 MNHEY and CDR2 SVGEGT. CDR3 size: 14 residues. V gave up 5 bases and J gave up 1 base; unmatched junction bases: 5.

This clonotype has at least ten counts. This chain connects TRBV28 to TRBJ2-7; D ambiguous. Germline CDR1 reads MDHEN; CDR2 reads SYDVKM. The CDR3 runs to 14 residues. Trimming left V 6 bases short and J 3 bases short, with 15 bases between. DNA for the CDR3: TGTGCCAGCAGAACCGCCGCAGAGGACTACGAGCAGTACGTC. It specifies CASRTAAEDYEQYV.

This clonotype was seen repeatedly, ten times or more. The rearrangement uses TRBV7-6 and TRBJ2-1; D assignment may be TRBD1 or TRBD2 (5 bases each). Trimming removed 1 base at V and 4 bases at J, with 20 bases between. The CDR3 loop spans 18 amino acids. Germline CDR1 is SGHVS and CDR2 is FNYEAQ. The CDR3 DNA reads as TGTGCCAGCAGCTTAGGAACTCCCCGGGACGTGCCGTACAATGAGCAGTTCTTC. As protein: CASSLGTPRDVPYNEQFF. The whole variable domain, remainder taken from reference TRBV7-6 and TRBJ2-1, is GAGVSQSPRYKVTKRGQDVALRCDPISGHVSLYWYRQALGQGPEFLTYFNYEAQQDKSGLPNDRFSAERPEGSISTLTIQRTEQRDSAMYRCASSLGTPRDVPYNEQFFGPGTRLTVL.

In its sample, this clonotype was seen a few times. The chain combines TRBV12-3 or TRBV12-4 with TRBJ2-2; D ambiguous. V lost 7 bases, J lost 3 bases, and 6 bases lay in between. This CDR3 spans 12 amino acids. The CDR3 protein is CASTLYTGELFF. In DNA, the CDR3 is TGTGCCAGCACTTTGTACACCGGGGAGCTGTTTTTT.

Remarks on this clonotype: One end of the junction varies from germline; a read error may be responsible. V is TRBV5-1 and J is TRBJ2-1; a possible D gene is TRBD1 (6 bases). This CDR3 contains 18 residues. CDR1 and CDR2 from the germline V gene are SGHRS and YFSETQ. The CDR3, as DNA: TGCGCCGGCAGCTTGGCCCCTATCCGACAGGTGGATTACAATGAGCAGTTCTTC. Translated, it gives CAGSLAPIRQVDYNEQFF.

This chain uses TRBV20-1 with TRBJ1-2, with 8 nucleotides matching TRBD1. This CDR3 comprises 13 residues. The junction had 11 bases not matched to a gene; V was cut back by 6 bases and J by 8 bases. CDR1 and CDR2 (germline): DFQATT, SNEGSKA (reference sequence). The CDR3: CSALDRGTGGYTF. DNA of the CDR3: TGCAGTGCCCTCGACAGGGGCACTGGGGGCTACACCTTC.